These 6 T cell receptor beta chains originate from one sample sequenced in a study of blood T cell repertoires in COVID-19. Clones were read by immunoSEQ multiplex PCR, and TCRdb kept only the in-frame ones, dropping some. The sample includes 110,000 to 150,000 clones, around four fifths of them seen just once. Sequenced: PBMCs or T cells enriched from blood (not recorded which). All receptors come from a woman aged 35 to 49 who had recovered from COVID-19.

The rearrangement joins TRBV11-2 to TRBJ2-1, with 7 bases identical to TRBD2. Trimming took 5 bases from V and 2 from J; bases not matched to a gene: 3. Looked up from germline, CDR1 is SGHAT and CDR2 is FQNNGV. This CDR3 comprises 14 residues. The CDR3 DNA is TGTGCCAGCAGCCCAGCGGGAACCTACAATGAGCAGTTCTTC. It encodes CASSPAGTYNEQFF.

The count of this clone is one. This rearrangement joins TRBV5-6 to TRBJ2-3; 11 bases are shared with TRBD2. The CDR3 consists of 16 residues. Germline CDR1 reads SGHDT; CDR2 reads YYEEEE. V dropped 3 bases and J dropped 3; count of bases not matched to a gene: 6. CDR3 in amino acids: CASSSTSGRTTDTQYF. Here the CDR3 DNA reads TGTGCCAGCAGCTCAACTAGCGGGAGAACGACAGATACGCAGTATTTT.

This clone was found a few times. V usage is TRBV18 and J usage is TRBJ1-1; D remains ambiguous. The V gene lost 2 bases and the J gene lost 3 bases, with 10 bases spanning the gap. Germline-derived CDR1 and CDR2 are KGHSH and LQKENI. The CDR3 has 14 residues. The CDR3 reads CASSPEVRDTEAFF. The CDR3 DNA is TGTGCCAGCTCACCAGAGGTTCGGGACACTGAAGCTTTCTTT.

This CDR3 reads CASTGGDHSPLHF. The CDR3 DNA reads as TGTGCCAGCACTGGAGGAGACCATTCACCCCTCCACTTT. This chain links TRBV2 with TRBJ1-6; D is unresolved. Per germline, CDR1 SNHLY and CDR2 FYNNEI. The CDR3 has 13 amino acids. The V end lost 7 bases, the J end lost 8 bases, and 12 bases lay between the germline ends.

The genes are TRBV7-9 and TRBJ2-7; D is perhaps TRBD1 (5 bases). The germline V and J ends were trimmed by 4 bases and 2 bases, with 18 bases remaining between them. Germline V gives CDR1 SEHNR, CDR2 FQNEAQ (reference sequence). The CDR3 is made up of 16 amino acids. The CDR3 sequence: CASSYADTSGAYEQYF. The CDR3 coding sequence is TGTGCCAGCAGCTACGCGGACACCTCCGGTGCCTACGAGCAGTACTTC.

This clone came up a few times. CDR3 DNA: TGTGCCAGCTCTCGGACTAGCGGGGAAAACACCGGGGAGCTGTTTTTT. Its protein is CASSRTSGENTGELFF. The chain links TRBV18 to TRBJ2-2; 12 bases are a match to TRBD2. The CDR3 is 16 residues long. Germline V gene sequence: CDR1 KGHSH, CDR2 LQKENI. V gave up 6 bases and J gave up 2 bases; unmatched junction bases: 4.